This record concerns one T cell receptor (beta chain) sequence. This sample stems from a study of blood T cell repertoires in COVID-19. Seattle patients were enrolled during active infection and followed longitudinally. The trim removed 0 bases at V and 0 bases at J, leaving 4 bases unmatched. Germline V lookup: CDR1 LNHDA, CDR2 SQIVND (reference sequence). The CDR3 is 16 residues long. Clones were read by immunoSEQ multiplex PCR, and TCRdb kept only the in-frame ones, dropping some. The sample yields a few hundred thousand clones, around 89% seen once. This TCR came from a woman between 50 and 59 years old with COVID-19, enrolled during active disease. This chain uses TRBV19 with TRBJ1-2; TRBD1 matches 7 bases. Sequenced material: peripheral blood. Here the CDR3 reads CASSIEGGQPNYGYTF. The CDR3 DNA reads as TGTGCCAGTAGTATAGAAGGGGGACAGCCTAACTATGGCTACACCTTC.